The rows below give T cell receptor beta chains drawn from one sample of a study of OX40 agonist ivuxolimab in advanced cancers. TCRdb's table, derived via immunoSEQ multiplex PCR, lists solely in-frame clones and lacks some. The data show roughly 150,000 clones, around 94% seen once. The input for sequencing was CD4+ or CD8+ T cells sorted from blood, taken in a trial of the OX40 agonist ivuxolimab. The receptors here all came from an adult with an advanced solid tumor such as melanoma, head and neck, liver or kidney cancer. The CDR3 runs from the conserved cysteine through the conserved F or W. The D gene is left open where the match is weak.

>TRBJ1-1|.|TRBV10-3
CATRVLTEAFF
>TRBJ2-7|TRBD2|TRBV7-6
CASSLLGRVGDEQYF
>TRBJ2-1|TRBD2|TRBV7-3
CASSPRGLAGRVGQFF
>TRBJ2-7|TRBD1|TRBV4-3
CASSQENDRGREQYF
>TRBJ1-6|TRBD1|TRBV7-2
CASRAGTGPRAGNSPLHF
>TRBJ2-2|TRBD2|TRBV4-2
CASSKGLAGGSNTGELFF
>TRBJ1-1|.|TRBV18
CASSPGGAEWAEAFF
>TRBJ2-5|TRBD1|TRBV5-4
CASSSTTGGETQYF
>TRBJ1-2|.|TRBV25-1
CASSDAGTRMGYTF
>TRBJ2-7|TRBD2|TRBV4-2
CASSPRLAGGPYEQYF
>TRBJ2-5|TRBD2|TRBV2
CASRGLAGGQETQYF
>TRBJ2-7|.|TRBV7-2
CASSLGAGDEQYF
>TRBJ2-1|TRBD2|TRBV9
CASSVGLAGYSSYNEQFF
>TRBJ2-3|TRBD2|TRBV7-3
CASSLEGAGGDTQYF
>TRBJ2-7|.|TRBV5-1
CASSLGGSTYEQYF
>TRBJ2-3|TRBD1|TRBV19
CASSPRDRGPDTQYF
>TRBJ1-1|TRBD1|TRBV2
CASTGTGNTEAFF
>TRBJ1-1|TRBD1|TRBV7-9
CASSLAGTAAREAFF
>TRBJ2-1|.|TRBV11-2
CASSLDHSGNYNEQFF
>TRBJ2-7|.|TRBV5-4
CLVLSYEQYF
>TRBJ1-5|TRBD1|TRBV5-1
CASSAGTGNQPQHF
>TRBJ1-1|.|TRBV5-1
CASSLEANTEAFF
>TRBJ1-2|TRBD1|TRBV7-2
CASSPDRAPYGYTF
>TRBJ2-7|TRBD2|TRBV28
CASSWGGTPYEQYF
>TRBJ2-7|.|TRBV19
CASSRQESYEQYF
>TRBJ2-3|.|TRBV18
CASSTLVTDTQYF
>TRBJ2-1|.|TRBV19
CASRREGVSSYNEQFF
>TRBJ1-1|.|TRBV30
CAWSVPGGGVLNTEAFF
>TRBJ1-5|.|TRBV28
CASSFISTWPSTQPQHF
>TRBJ1-4|TRBD1|TRBV10-3
CATRDRDNEKLFF
>TRBJ1-3|.|TRBV18
CASSPTGTAGNTIYF
>TRBJ1-2|TRBD1|TRBV6-4
CASSDRTGGVYGYTF
>TRBJ1-5|.|TRBV28
CASSLAGLGNQPQHF
>TRBJ2-5|.|TRBV5-4
CASTSGAEQETQYF
>TRBJ2-1|TRBD1|TRBV5-1
CASSLTGGNEQFF
>TRBJ2-1|TRBD1|TRBV28
CASRTGGGSYNEQFF
>TRBJ1-1|.|TRBV2
CASTRGGGTEAFF
>TRBJ1-1|TRBD1|TRBV28
CASRVPGQGRSEAFF
>TRBJ1-1|TRBD1|TRBV7-2
CASRILTGDTEAFF
>TRBJ2-1|TRBD1|TRBV15
CATSSLRTGVEQFF
>TRBJ2-3|TRBD2|TRBV7-2
CASSLALLAGVTDTQYF
>TRBJ2-5|TRBD1|TRBV25-1
CASSEFWDREVETQYF
>TRBJ2-7|.|TRBV5-1
CASSTPGGSYEQYF
>TRBJ1-4|TRBD1|TRBV7-2
CASSPGQGREKLFF
>TRBJ2-4|TRBD1|TRBV27
CASSPGQGFKNIQYF
>TRBJ2-5|.|TRBV28
CASSLMAGQETQYF
>TRBJ2-7|.|TRBV7-3
CASTQVYEQYF
>TRBJ2-1|TRBD2|TRBV6-4
CASSERTSGNNEQFF
>TRBJ2-7|.|TRBV7-8
CASSLAAEYEQYF
>TRBJ2-5|TRBD2|TRBV5-1
CASSPVGSGGGPTQYF
>TRBJ1-1|.|TRBV25-1
CASSEQENTEAFF
>TRBJ2-1|.|TRBV5-8
CASSPQGSAVNNEQFF
>TRBJ1-3|TRBD1|TRBV9
CASSVAQGEGNTIYF
>TRBJ1-2|.|TRBV23-1
CASSLEGHGYTF